These 28 T cell receptor beta chains originate from one sample sequenced in a study of blood T cell repertoires in COVID-19. The table came from immunoSEQ multiplex PCR; TCRdb's copy has only in-frame clones and leaves some out. The sample lists about 250,000 clones, 86% occurring once. Sequencing was carried out using peripheral blood. All receptors derive from a woman over 75 with COVID-19, enrolled during active disease.

The chain uses TRBV28 and TRBJ1-2; D gene unclear. CDR1 MDHEN and CDR2 SYDVKM come from the germline V gene. This CDR3 spans 12 amino acids. Between the trimmed V and J ends, which lost 7 bases and 7 bases, there was a span of 13 bases. The CDR3 bases are TGTGCCAGCACAGAAAGACTATCTGGCTACACCTTC. The encoded protein is CASTERLSGYTF.

This chain joins TRBV13 and TRBJ1-6; D uncertain. Deletions cut 3 bases from V and 0 bases from J, with 12 bases between. Per the germline V gene, CDR1 is PRHDT and CDR2 is FYEKMQ (reference sequence). The CDR3 is 17 residues long. Here the CDR3 reads CASSFSTANSYNSPLHF. The CDR3, as DNA: TGTGCCAGCAGCTTTTCAACAGCCAACTCCTATAATTCACCCCTCCACTTT.

This chain connects TRBV5-3 to TRBJ1-1, with 10 positions matching TRBD1. TRBV5-3 is marked as an open reading frame, function uncertain. The CDR3 consists of 14 residues. V lost 4 bases, J lost 6 bases, and 6 bases stayed unmatched. The CDR3 protein is CARSGDRGLAEAFF. Here the CDR3 DNA reads TGTGCCAGAAGCGGGGACAGGGGACTCGCTGAAGCTTTCTTT.

This clone has just a few counts. This sequence joins TRBV3-1 (or the pseudogene TRBV3-2) and TRBJ1-3; 7 bases fit TRBD1. The germline gives CDR1 LGHDT, CDR2 YNNKEL (reference sequence). The CDR3 has 14 residues. V shed 0 bases, J shed 7 bases, and the junction held 3 bases outside the gene matches. The CDR3 reads CASSQEAGGNTIYF. CDR3 nucleotides: TGTGCCAGCAGCCAAGAAGCAGGGGGTAACACCATATATTTT.

V and J are TRBV30 and TRBJ1-1; D is ambiguous. Trimming pared 4 bases from V and 1 base from J, leaving 13 bases between. Germline V lookup: CDR1 GTSNPN, CDR2 SVGIG (reference sequence). The CDR3 contains 14 residues. This chain's CDR3 is CAWTEGPRNTEAFF. The CDR3 DNA reads TGTGCCTGGACCGAGGGCCCGAGGAACACTGAAGCTTTCTTT.

The chain carries TRBV6-5 and TRBJ1-2; the match to TRBD1 covers 10 bases. CDR3 length equals 13 residues. Germline trimming cut 5 bases from V and 8 bases from J; bases unmatched to any gene: 5. The germline V gene has CDR1 MNHEY and CDR2 SVGAGI. The CDR3 loop is CASSNRDRGGYTF. CDR3 DNA: TGTGCCAGCAGTAACCGGGACAGGGGCGGCTACACCTTC.

The V and J genes are TRBV3-1 (or the pseudogene TRBV3-2) and TRBJ2-7; a weak D match, TRBD1 (5 bases). The CDR3 consists of 15 residues. Per germline, CDR1 LGHDT and CDR2 YNNKEL (reference sequence). V lost 6 bases to trimming and J lost 1 base, with 16 bases between them. The CDR3 loop reads CASSHAGPESYEQYF. As DNA, the CDR3 is TGTGCCAGCAGTCACGCAGGGCCCGAATCCTACGAGCAGTACTTC.

The chain has TRBV24-1 and TRBJ2-1, with 10 nucleotides matching TRBD2. This CDR3 comprises 15 residues. The V gene end was trimmed by 4 bases and the J gene end by 5 bases; junction bases not matched to a gene: 4. Germline CDR1 reads KGHDR; CDR2 reads SFDVKD. CDR3 DNA sequence: TGTGCCACCAGTGAAGCGGGGGGGCCCCACAATGAGCAGTTCTTC. It specifies CATSEAGGPHNEQFF.

This sequence joins TRBV28 and TRBJ2-7; 7 bases are a match to TRBD2. Germline V gene lookup returns CDR1 MDHEN and CDR2 SYDVKM. The J segment lost 4 bases and the V segment lost 3 bases, leaving 3 bases of the junction unmatched. The CDR3 is 13 amino acids. CDR3 coding DNA: TGTGCCAGCAGTTTCGTCGGGGGGTACGAGCAGTACTTC. It yields the protein CASSFVGGYEQYF.

This sequence joins TRBV7-9 and TRBJ1-3; 9 positions match TRBD1. In germline, CDR1 is SEHNR, CDR2 FQNEAQ (reference sequence). J lost 4 bases, V lost 4 bases, and 11 bases had no gene match. This CDR3 is built from 17 residues. Here the CDR3 DNA reads TGTGCCAGCAGCTCTGCCCCGGGACAGGGTTGGGGAAACACCATATATTTT. Its protein product is CASSSAPGQGWGNTIYF.

This chain joins TRBV5-1 and TRBJ1-6; 7 nucleotides match TRBD1. Germline V gene lookup returns CDR1 SGHRS and CDR2 YFSETQ. The CDR3 extends over 15 amino acids. V lost 4 bases, J lost 4 bases, and 5 bases stayed unmatched. The CDR3 sequence is CASSPGTVYNSPLHF. The CDR3 nucleotides are TGCGCCAGCAGCCCAGGGACAGTTTATAATTCACCCCTCCACTTT. The full variable domain, its missing parts supplied by reference TRBV5-1 and TRBJ1-6, is KAGVTQTPRYLIKTRGQQVTLSCSPISGHRSVSWYQQTPGQGLQFLFEYFSETQRNKGNFPGRFSGRQFSNSRSEMNVSTLELGDSALYLCASSPGTVYNSPLHFGNGTRLTVT.

V gene TRBV19 combines with J gene TRBJ1-2; the D gene is possibly TRBD1 (5 bases). V lost 3 bases and J lost 2, with 16 bases in between. The germline V gene has CDR1 LNHDA and CDR2 SQIVND (reference sequence). The CDR3 is made up of 16 amino acids. The DNA for the CDR3 is TGTGCCAGTAGTATGTCTGGCAGGGAAATAAACTATGGCTACACCTTC. It specifies CASSMSGREINYGYTF.

About this clone itself: Its ends do not fully match the called genes, so a read error is possible. The rearrangement uses TRBV28 and TRBJ2-5, with 8 bases aligning to TRBD2. The CDR3 covers 15 residues. The germline gives CDR1 MDHEN, CDR2 SYDVKM. DNA of the CDR3: TGTGCCAGCAGTTTTCTCGGACTAGCCCAAGCGACCCAGTACTTC. This translates into CASSFLGLAQATQYF.

Comments on this clone: The same CDR3 is also encoded by other DNA sequences in this sample. The chain joins TRBV11-2 to TRBJ1-1, with D unclear. Germline loops: CDR1 SGHAT, CDR2 FQNNGV. Trimming shortened V by 1 base and J by 0 bases, and 3 bases separated the two germline ends. The CDR3 is made up of 13 amino acids. Here the CDR3 reads CASSLGLNTEAFF. The CDR3 nucleotides read TGTGCCAGCAGCTTAGGGCTGAACACTGAAGCTTTCTTT.

The chain employs TRBV6-6 and TRBJ1-2; possibly TRBD1 for D (6 bases). This CDR3 is 14 amino acids long. Trimming left V 7 bases short and J 3 bases short, with 15 bases between. Germline V lookup: CDR1 MNHNY, CDR2 SVGAGI (reference sequence). The CDR3 DNA reads TGTGCCAGCATCCAAGGGGGAGGGGACTATGGCTACACCTTC. The encoded protein is CASIQGGGDYGYTF.

The chain recombines TRBV24-1 with TRBJ1-2, with 12 bases fitting TRBD1. Per germline, CDR1 KGHDR and CDR2 SFDVKD. The CDR3 loop spans 15 amino acids. The junction had 3 bases not matched to a gene; V was cut back by 4 bases and J by 4 bases. CDR3: CATSEGQGAGYGYTF. The CDR3 DNA sequence: TGTGCCACCAGTGAGGGACAGGGGGCCGGCTATGGCTACACCTTC.

In this sample, this clone turned up a few times. The J gene is TRBJ2-3, the V gene TRBV20-1; 7 bases match TRBD2. The CDR3 has 14 amino acids. CDR1 is DFQATT, CDR2 SNEGSKA, per germline (reference sequence). With 3 bases clipped from V and 5 bases from J, the junction kept 8 bases outside the gene matches. The CDR3 loop is CSASLPAGKDTQYF. For the CDR3, the DNA is TGCAGTGCTAGTTTACCAGCGGGGAAAGATACGCAGTATTTT.

J is TRBJ1-4 and V is TRBV28; D is unclear. The CDR3 runs to 14 residues. V was pared by 6 bases and J by 0 bases, with 8 bases between. Germline V gene data show CDR1 as MDHEN and CDR2 as SYDVKM. The CDR3 nucleotides are TGTGCCAGCAGCCAAACTGCAACTAATGAAAAACTGTTTTTT. Protein: CASSQTATNEKLFF.

This sequence joins TRBV7-2 and TRBJ1-3, with 7 bases aligning to TRBD1. The length of the CDR3 is 15 residues. Germline V lookup: CDR1 SGHTA, CDR2 FQGNSA. Germline trimming cut 3 bases from V and 4 bases from J; bases unmatched to any gene: 6. The DNA of the CDR3 is TGTGCCAGCAGCTTTGACAGGGAAAGCGGAAACACCATATATTTT. Residues: CASSFDRESGNTIYF.

This chain uses TRBV5-1 with TRBJ2-5; perhaps TRBD2 as D (5 bases). The CDR3 totals 14 residues. CDR1 and CDR2 from the germline V gene are SGHRS and YFSETQ. Trimming left V 0 bases short and J 3 bases short, with 9 bases between. The DNA for the CDR3 is TGCGCCAGCAGCTTGGTCCCTAGCAAAGAGACCCAGTACTTC. It specifies CASSLVPSKETQYF.

The count of this clone is one. The rearrangement joins TRBV10-2 to TRBJ1-5; D is uncertain. The ends were cut back, 2 bases at V and 5 bases at J, with 7 bases in the middle. The CDR3 extends over 13 amino acids. Germline V gene data show CDR1 as WSHSY and CDR2 as SAAADI. In DNA form, the CDR3 reads TGCGCCAGCAGTGAGGAGGGCTATCAGCCCCAGCATTTT. Translated, it gives CASSEEGYQPQHF.

This chain links TRBV5-6 with TRBJ1-5; 10 bases are a match to TRBD1. In germline, CDR1 is SGHDT, CDR2 YYEEEE. The CDR3 is made up of 15 amino acids. The V and J ends lost 0 bases and 9 bases, in that order; junction bases with no gene match: 6. The CDR3 sequence is CASSLGQGAQGPQHF. CDR3 sequence (DNA): TGTGCCAGCAGCTTGGGACAGGGGGCCCAGGGGCCCCAGCATTTT.

For the CDR3, the DNA is TGTGCCAGCAGACCGGCACAGGGGGGGTCTTTCTTT. The encoded protein is CASRPAQGGSFF. The genes are TRBV6-5 and TRBJ1-1, with 8 bases lining up with TRBD1. The CDR3 covers 12 residues. CDR1 and CDR2 from the germline V gene are MNHEY and SVGAGI. After removal of 6 bases from V and 12 bases from J, the junction contained 9 bases not matched to a gene.

The V gene is TRBV5-6, the J gene TRBJ1-1; 8 nucleotides agree with TRBD1. Germline V lookup: CDR1 SGHDT, CDR2 YYEEEE. Trimming at V came to 0 bases and at J to 1 base, leaving 2 bases not matched to a gene. The CDR3 sequence is 15 residues long. The CDR3 sequence is CASSLDRGRNTEAFF. CDR3 DNA sequence: TGTGCCAGCAGCTTGGACAGGGGGAGGAACACTGAAGCTTTCTTT.

This clone was observed a handful of times. This sequence joins TRBV10-3 and TRBJ1-2; weak D call: TRBD1 (5 bases). Germline-derived CDR1 and CDR2 are ENHRY and SYGVKD. Trimming pared 0 bases from V and 6 bases from J, leaving 11 bases between. The CDR3 loop spans 14 amino acids. CDR3 bases: TGTGCCATCAGTGAGTCGGGGGACTCGAATGGCTACACCTTC. The encoded protein is CAISESGDSNGYTF.

The chain uses TRBV5-1 and TRBJ2-2, with TRBD2 matching 12 bases. With 7 bases clipped from V and 7 bases from J, the junction kept 11 bases outside the gene matches. The CDR3 runs to 16 residues. CDR1 SGHRS and CDR2 YFSETQ come from the germline V gene. The CDR3 coding sequence is TGCGCCAGCGGCCTAGCGGGGGGGCCGATCCGCGGGGAGCTGTTTTTT. It translates to CASGLAGGPIRGELFF.

The chain combines TRBV15 with TRBJ2-1, with 7 bases fitting TRBD1. CDR1 is LNHNV and CDR2 is YYDKDF in the germline V gene (reference sequence). Losses at the gene ends were 5 bases for V and 8 bases for J; bases not matched to a gene: 12. CDR3 length equals 15 residues. CDR3 nucleotide sequence: TGTGCCACCAGCCAAGGGGGCGCATTTTTCTATGAGCAGTTCTTC. This sequence encodes CATSQGGAFFYEQFF.

V and J are TRBV2 and TRBJ2-5, with D perhaps TRBD2 (7 bases). Germline V gene sequence: CDR1 SNHLY, CDR2 FYNNEI. The CDR3 runs to 15 residues. Trimming removed 8 bases at V and 5 bases at J, with 21 bases between. This CDR3 is CASGSGGGVGETQYF. DNA for the CDR3: TGTGCCAGCGGATCGGGGGGCGGGGTCGGGGAGACCCAGTACTTC. The variable domain in full, completed from reference TRBV2 and TRBJ2-5, reads EPEVTQTPSHQVTQMGQEVILRCVPISNHLYFYWYRQILGQKVEFLVSFYNNEISEKSEIFDDQFSVERPDGSNFTLKIRSTKLEDSAMYFCASGSGGGVGETQYFGPGTRLLVL.